This T cell receptor beta chain was obtained from a study of T-cell memory formation after mild COVID-19 (dated by TCRdb to 2020 to 2023). With regard to the full study: TCR sequence clusters from the two donors were largely donor specific. The cohort was made up of two young adult volunteers, one female and one male, who were previously healthy. In two donors, T-cell clones that expanded and contracted after mild COVID-19 were followed by sequencing TCRalpha and TCRbeta repertoires longitudinally.

The germline V gene sets CDR1 to LGHNT and CDR2 to FRNRAP. Unmatched junction bases come to 8, with V trimmed by 5 bases and J by 1 base. Including the terminal cysteine and phenylalanine, the CDR3 comprises 16 residues. Kept here is only the CDR3 DNA, which spans 48 bases and is read in frame from base 1. This clonotype was counted between two and nine times. What antigen it recognizes has not been identified. No clone much larger than this one lies a single base away; base qualities are absent. What the research found in general, with its limitations: The study covered only a couple of mild cases, and larger cohorts including severe cases with pre-infection samples were considered necessary. The second-wave clones that peaked on day 37 were not confirmed to be SARS-CoV-2 specific. Some responding clones were detected in pre-infection memory, which suggested that pre-existing cross-reactive memory T cells had joined the SARS-CoV-2 response. Balanced CD4/CD8 phenotypes were observed for clones contracting from day 15 to 85, whereas a bias towards CD4+ was observed for a second wave of clones expanding from day 15 to 37. Contracting CD4+ clones appeared mostly in the CM and EM memory subsets, whereas CD8+ clones were enriched in EMRA.

Sequenced on an Illumina NovaSeq 6000. Using 5'RACE with constant-segment primers, TCRalpha and TCRbeta cDNA libraries were constructed, with sample barcodes and unique molecular identifiers added in the process. Trizol reagent was used to extract RNA from every sample. The libraries were amplified in two PCR steps, and the second step added a second sample barcode and Illumina TruSeq adapters. The libraries were sequenced on an Illumina NovaSeq using 2 x 150 bp paired-end reads. The original pipeline was this. Reads were demultiplexed and collapsed into UMI-guided consensus sequences with migec v1.2.7. Using mixcr v2.1.11, the UMI consensuses were aligned to TRA and TRB V and J templates and assembled into clonotypes. Expanded or contracted clonotypes were those called significant by both edgeR and NoisET, with noise models trained on biological replicates. For edgeR calls, the thresholds were a false discovery rate-adjusted p below 0.01 and a log2 fold-change of 1. PCA with hierarchical clustering of max-normalized trajectories of the 1000 most abundant clonotypes was used as exploratory dynamics analysis. Each responding clone was given a CD4 or CD8 phenotype based on the CD4+ and CD8+ repertoires, which had been sequenced separately. TCRdb applied fastp at Q25 and MiXCR to the public reads, then kept only in-frame beta chains. All rows with the same CDR3 protein become a single entry with the most common DNA and genes. In this record, the V and J calls reflect TCRdb's handling and not the investigators' own analysis. This sample lists under 150,000 distinct CDR3 sequences; about 16% were detected once. The ten largest account for about 15% of the sample.

PBMCs were isolated by Ficoll-Paque density gradient centrifugation. Specimen: PBMCs or a T cell subset sorted from them (not recorded which). This TCR was sampled from an adult woman who had mild COVID-19 (a few samples of this study predate the infection). The sample titles of this study are shuffled in the database, so cell type and time point are left out; the donor was told from shared clones. The sequence links TRBV12-5 to TRBJ2-3; TRBD1 agrees with 8 junctional bases. Here is the DNA: TGTGCTAGTGGTACCTCCGGGACAGGAGGCACAGATACGCAGTATTTT. It codes for CASGTSGTGGTDTQYF.